Below, 18 T cell receptor beta chains from the same sample are listed, as sequenced in a study of cytomegalovirus exposure and HLA in healthy donors. PCR was performed using 60 Vbeta and 13 Jbeta primers. Clones were sequenced by immunoSEQ multiplex PCR, and TCRdb holds only the in-frame ones, with some missing. Among over 120,000 clones listed, roughly four fifths were seen once. The sequenced material came from PBMCs. The source of these receptors is a woman aged 55-70 years in good health and CMV-seropositive.

The chain links TRBV29-1 to TRBJ1-2, with 7 bases lining up with TRBD1. Trimming removed 4 bases from V and 2 bases from J; junction bases left unmatched: 4. Per germline, CDR1 SQVTM and CDR2 ANQGSEA. CDR3 size: 13 residues. Written as DNA, the CDR3 is TGCAGCGTTGGAGGGGGCGCAAACTATGGCTACACCTTC. Protein sequence: CSVGGGANYGYTF.

This sequence joins TRBV25-1 and TRBJ2-3, with TRBD2 as a possible D gene (6 bases). The V and J ends lost 1 base and 6 bases respectively, with 20 bases between them. The germline CDR1 and CDR2 sequences are MGHDK and SYGVNS. The CDR3 covers 17 residues. For the CDR3, the DNA is TGTGCCAGCAGTGAATCAACAGCGGGCTTCCTTAGGGATACGCAGTATTTT. Residues: CASSESTAGFLRDTQYF.

The rearrangement uses TRBV4-2 and TRBJ2-4; D might be TRBD2 (6 bases). The CDR3 loop spans 17 amino acids. Germline V CDR1 and CDR2: LGHNA, YNFKEQ. Trimming stripped 4 bases from V and 3 bases from J, with 19 bases between. The DNA of the CDR3 is TGTGCCAGCAGCCCCCGACTCCTGGGGGGTGTCAAAAACATTCAGTACTTC. Translating it yields CASSPRLLGGVKNIQYF.

The rearrangement links TRBV7-2 to TRBJ2-1; 10 bases fit TRBD2. Trimming cost V 7 bases and J 6 bases; bases outside gene matches: 12. The CDR3 contains 16 residues. CDR1 and CDR2 from the germline V gene are SGHTA and FQGNSA. The CDR3 loop is CASTFGELAGSNEQFF. DNA for the CDR3: TGTGCCAGCACGTTCGGGGAACTAGCGGGATCCAATGAGCAGTTCTTC.

The chain combines TRBV30 with TRBJ2-3, with D perhaps matching TRBD1 (6 bases). Germline V gives CDR1 GTSNPN, CDR2 SVGIG (reference sequence). V was cut by 0 bases and J by 2 bases, with 12 bases left in between. This CDR3 contains 15 residues. CDR3: CAWSVMGAFTDTQYF. The CDR3 DNA reads TGTGCCTGGAGTGTAATGGGGGCATTCACAGATACGCAGTATTTT.

The chain uses TRBV7-2 and TRBJ2-2, with 7 positions matching TRBD1. This CDR3 has 17 amino acids. The germline V gene encodes CDR1 SGHTA and CDR2 FQGNSA. V trimming: 1 base; J trimming: 6 bases; junction bases outside the gene matches: 11. This CDR3 reads CASSLGDRVDRSGELFF. Written as DNA, the CDR3 is TGTGCCAGCAGCTTAGGCGACAGGGTTGATCGGTCCGGGGAGCTGTTTTTT.

This clone was seen once. The chain is built from TRBV27 and TRBJ2-5; no clear D. The CDR3 totals 14 residues. V was shortened by 2 bases and J by 1 base, with 8 bases between the two germline ends. Per germline, CDR1 MNHEY and CDR2 SMNVEV (reference sequence). The CDR3 here is CASSLMAGQETQYF. CDR3 in DNA: TGTGCCAGCAGTTTAATGGCAGGCCAAGAGACCCAGTACTTC.

This chain joins TRBV7-2 and TRBJ2-5; perhaps TRBD2 as D (6 bases). The germline CDR1 and CDR2 sequences are SGHTA and FQGNSA. The ends were cut back, 5 bases at V and 2 bases at J, with 12 bases in the middle. The CDR3 covers 14 residues. CDR3 sequence: CASSPRDLQETQYF. The DNA of the CDR3 is TGTGCCAGCAGCCCCCGGGACTTACAAGAGACCCAGTACTTC.

The gene calls are TRBV27 and TRBJ2-2; D remains unclear. This CDR3 region has 14 residues. The germline CDR1 and CDR2 sequences are MNHEY and SMNVEV (reference sequence). Trimming cost V 4 bases and J 1 base, with 7 bases left between them. CDR3 loop: CASSSHKNTGELFF. Here the CDR3 DNA reads TGTGCCAGCAGTTCGCACAAGAACACCGGGGAGCTGTTTTTT.

The chain recombines TRBV14 with TRBJ1-1, with D tentatively TRBD1 (6 bases). This CDR3 region has 14 residues. The germline gives CDR1 SGHDN, CDR2 FVKESK. The V and J ends lost 1 base and 6 bases respectively, with 12 bases between them. CDR3 DNA sequence: TGTGCCAGCAGCCAAGTAATACAGGGCTCTGAAGCTTTCTTT. Translated: CASSQVIQGSEAFF.

The chain employs TRBV5-1 and TRBJ1-1; maybe TRBD1 (6 bases). Between the trimmed V and J ends, which lost 2 bases and 4 bases, there was a span of 12 bases. This CDR3 contains 14 residues. The germline V gene has CDR1 SGHRS and CDR2 YFSETQ. CDR3 DNA sequence: TGCGCCAGCAGCTTTTTACAGGGAAGCACTGAAGCTTTCTTT. Amino acids: CASSFLQGSTEAFF.

The CDR3 bases are TGTGCCAGCAGTTACTTTGGACAGGGTGATTACAATGAGCAGTTCTTC. It codes for CASSYFGQGDYNEQFF. This sequence joins TRBV6-6 and TRBJ2-1, with 8 bases that match TRBD1. The V segment lost 1 base and the J segment 4 bases; nucleotides outside the gene matches: 6. Germline values: CDR1 MNHNY, CDR2 SVGAGI (reference sequence). The CDR3 has 16 residues.

This chain connects TRBV6-5 to TRBJ1-2; D call uncertain. There are 13 residues in the CDR3. In germline, CDR1 is MNHEY, CDR2 SVGAGI. Trimming cost V 5 bases and J 3 bases, with 10 bases left between them. The CDR3 DNA follows: TGTGCCAGCAGTGAATACCCGGACTATGGCTACACCTTC. Its protein is CASSEYPDYGYTF.

The chain combines TRBV19 with TRBJ1-4; D is undetermined. The CDR3 loop spans 13 amino acids. The V and J ends lost 6 bases and 7 bases respectively, with 12 bases between them. CDR1 and CDR2 (germline): LNHDA, SQIVND (reference sequence). As DNA, the CDR3 is TGTGCCAGTAGGGGCACCGCTGGTGAAAAACTGTTTTTT. Its translation: CASRGTAGEKLFF. Full variable domain (missing parts from reference TRBV19 and TRBJ1-4): DGGITQSPKYLFRKEGQNVTLSCEQNLNHDAMYWYRQDPGQGLRLIYYSQIVNDFQKGDIAEGYSVSREKKESFPLTVTSAQKNPTAFYLCASRGTAGEKLFFGSGTQLSVL.

The rearrangement joins TRBV6-6 to TRBJ2-5, with D hard to call. The J call may be mistaken, given a closer DNA end match to TRBJ2-7. Per germline, CDR1 MNHNY and CDR2 SVGAGI (reference sequence). The CDR3 totals 14 residues. For the CDR3, the DNA is TGTGCCAGCATTCCTCAGGCAGGCTCCTACGAGCAGTACTTC. This encodes CASIPQAGSYEQYF.

The J gene is TRBJ2-7, the V gene TRBV28, with D unclear. Trimming took 6 bases from V and 4 from J, leaving 7 bases between them. There are 11 residues in the CDR3. Germline assignment: CDR1 MDHEN and CDR2 SYDVKM. The CDR3 here is CASSLRYEQYF. In DNA form, the CDR3 reads TGTGCCAGCAGCCTCCGTTACGAGCAGTACTTC.

In nucleotides, the CDR3 is TGCGCCAGCAGCGGGACAGTCCTGAACACTGAAGCTTTCTTT. This sequence encodes CASSGTVLNTEAFF. The gene calls are TRBV5-1 and TRBJ1-1, with 7 positions matching TRBD1. CDR3 length: 14 amino acids. The V gene end was trimmed by 4 bases and the J gene end by 0 bases; junction bases not matched to a gene: 3. The germline V gene has CDR1 SGHRS and CDR2 YFSETQ.

This clone was seen a handful of times. The chain employs TRBV7-2 and TRBJ2-3, with 11 bases that match TRBD2. From germline, CDR1 is SGHTA and CDR2 FQGNSA. V was pared by 5 bases and J by 4 bases, with 5 bases of the junction left unmatched. This CDR3 is built from 15 residues. The CDR3 region has the DNA TGTGCCAGCAGCCTACTTAGCGGGAGGGCAGATACGCAGTATTTT. It yields the protein CASSLLSGRADTQYF.